This is a list of T cell receptor beta chains from one sample in a study of CD8 T cells in ankylosing spondylitis. In TCRdb, the 5' RACE reads were re-called with MiXCR into one record per CDR3 protein. This sample has over 700,000 distinct CDR3 sequences, with roughly 19% found just once. The sample consisted of blood, either unsorted or a sorted T cell fraction (not recorded which). The receptors shown here come from a male donor with ankylosing spondylitis. Both conserved end residues are trimmed from each CDR3.

>TRBJ2-1|TRBV12-5
ASGLGTGSSYNEQF
>TRBJ2-6|TRBV30
GVSGANVLT
>TRBJ2-3|TRBV29-1
SVKQFTTDTQY
>TRBJ1-1|TRBV20-1
SARDTWAVSTEAF
>TRBJ2-7|TRBV20-1
SARGPEGRGRPSYEQY
>TRBJ1-5|TRBV20-1
SARTGRGDNQPQH
>TRBJ2-3|TRBV12-3/TRBV12-4
ASSLRREEADTQY
>TRBJ2-1|TRBV12-3/TRBV12-4
ASSLSGVFHNEQF
>TRBJ2-3|TRBV29-1
SAPMWGTSTDTQY
>TRBJ2-1|TRBV20-1
SASETGTKYNEQF
>TRBJ1-4|TRBV4-1
ASSQDPELSEKLF
>TRBJ1-3|TRBV12-3/TRBV12-4
ASSLSGQINTIY
>TRBJ2-5|TRBV5-6
ASSLGYSVGETQY
>TRBJ2-1|TRBV12-3/TRBV12-4
ASKPWGGLYNEQF
>TRBJ2-3|TRBV9
ASSPHNTDTQY
>TRBJ2-1|TRBV20-1
SARASSGRNEQF
>TRBJ2-5|TRBV9
ASSDDGLAQETQY
>TRBJ1-5|TRBV12-3/TRBV12-4
ASSFGRDTNQPQH
>TRBJ1-1|TRBV25-1
ASSGPGGTEAF
>TRBJ2-1|TRBV27
ASSFQWGVHNEQF
>TRBJ2-1|TRBV4-3
ASSQEAQPSYNEQF
>TRBJ2-4|TRBV5-6
ASSLAGNLAKNIQY
>TRBJ1-4|TRBV20-1
SAAEQAEKLF
>TRBJ2-1|TRBV5-4
ASSLSRSRSYNEQF
>TRBJ1-1|TRBV29-1
SGGEGALNTEAF
>TRBJ2-1|TRBV7-2
ASRSLGSGEQF
>TRBJ1-2|TRBV21-1
ASSTGASGGYLIWSYT
>TRBJ2-3|TRBV5-1
ASSPYQDTQY
>TRBJ1-1|TRBV11-2
ASSQPDRVNTEAF
>TRBJ1-5|TRBV3-1
ASSQGPVFQGNQPQH
>TRBJ2-2|TRBV7-9
ASSPHTGELF
>TRBJ2-3|TRBV12-3/TRBV12-4
AIGTGISTDTQY
>TRBJ1-1|TRBV24-1
ATRGQDYTEAF
>TRBJ2-1|TRBV11-2
ASSLDRTSLGDEQF
>TRBJ2-7|TRBV4-2
ASSQEAYAYDSYEQY
>TRBJ2-6|TRBV5-1
ASSLDVSSGANVLT
>TRBJ2-7|TRBV9
ASSERREDYEQY
>TRBJ2-1|TRBV13
ASTFPGGDYNEQF
>TRBJ2-7|TRBV9
ASSPGGAAYEQY
>TRBJ1-1|TRBV29-1
SVERRLSDTEAF
>TRBJ2-1|TRBV4-3
ASSQTGAHYNEQF
>TRBJ2-3|TRBV28
ASSSTPTDTQY
>TRBJ2-5|TRBV12-5
ASGNPVTAIQETQY
>TRBJ2-7|TRBV20-1
SARRTAGVYEQY
>TRBJ2-2|TRBV7-9
ASSSNRGLVTGELF
>TRBJ1-1|TRBV12-3/TRBV12-4
ASRYNTEAF
>TRBJ1-1|TRBV12-3/TRBV12-4
ASSLQGARTEAF
>TRBJ2-2|TRBV20-1
SAEPPSDTGELF
>TRBJ2-1|TRBV6-2/TRBV6-3
ASSYSPSTRQGRNNEQF
>TRBJ2-7|TRBV25-1
ASSELAPGSEGYEQY
>TRBJ2-7|TRBV6-2/TRBV6-3
ASTSHSGGSYEQY